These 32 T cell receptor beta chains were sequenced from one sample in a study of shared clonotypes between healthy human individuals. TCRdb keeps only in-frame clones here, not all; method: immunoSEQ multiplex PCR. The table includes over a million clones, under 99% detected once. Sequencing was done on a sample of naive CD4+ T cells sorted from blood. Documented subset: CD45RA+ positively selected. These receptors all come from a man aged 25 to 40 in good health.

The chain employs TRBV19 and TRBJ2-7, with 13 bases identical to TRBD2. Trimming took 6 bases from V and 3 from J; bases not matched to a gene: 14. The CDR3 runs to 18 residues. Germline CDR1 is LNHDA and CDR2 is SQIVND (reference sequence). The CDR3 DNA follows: TGTGCCAGTAGCAAGCTGGGGGTCGGGACTAGCGGGATCTACGAGCAGTACTTC. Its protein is CASSKLGVGTSGIYEQYF.

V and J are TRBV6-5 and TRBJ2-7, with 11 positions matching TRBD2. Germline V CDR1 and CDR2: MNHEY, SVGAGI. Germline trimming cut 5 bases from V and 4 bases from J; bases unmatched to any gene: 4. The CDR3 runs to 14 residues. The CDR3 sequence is CASSLSGRAYEQYF. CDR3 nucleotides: TGTGCCAGCAGTCTTAGCGGGAGGGCGTACGAGCAGTACTTC.

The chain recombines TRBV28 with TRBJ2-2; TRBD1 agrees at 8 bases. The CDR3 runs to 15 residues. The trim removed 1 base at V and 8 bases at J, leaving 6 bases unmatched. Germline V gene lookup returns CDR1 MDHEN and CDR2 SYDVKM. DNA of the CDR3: TGTGCCAGCAGTTTATCGGACAGGGTGGTTGGGGAGCTGTTTTTT. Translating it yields CASSLSDRVVGELFF. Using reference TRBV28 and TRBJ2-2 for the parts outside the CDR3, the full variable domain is DVKVTQSSRYLVKRTGEKVFLECVQDMDHENMFWYRQDPGLGLRLIYFSYDVKMKEKGDIPEGYSVSREKKERFSLILESASTNQTSMYLCASSLSDRVVGELFFGEGSRLTVL.

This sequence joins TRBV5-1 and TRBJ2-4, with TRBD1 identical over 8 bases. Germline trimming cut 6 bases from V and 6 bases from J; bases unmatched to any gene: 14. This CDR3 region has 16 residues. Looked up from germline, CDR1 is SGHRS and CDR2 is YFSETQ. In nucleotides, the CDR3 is TGCGCCAGCATGGCAGGGGGCGTCAATCGGGTAAACATTCAGTACTTC. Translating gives CASMAGGVNRVNIQYF.

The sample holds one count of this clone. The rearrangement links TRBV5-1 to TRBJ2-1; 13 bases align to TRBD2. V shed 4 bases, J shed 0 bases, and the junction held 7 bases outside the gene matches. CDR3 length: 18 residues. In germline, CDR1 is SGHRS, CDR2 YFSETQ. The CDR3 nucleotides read TGCGCCAGCAGCCTCGGGACTAGCGGGACCATCTCCTACAATGAGCAGTTCTTC. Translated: CASSLGTSGTISYNEQFF.

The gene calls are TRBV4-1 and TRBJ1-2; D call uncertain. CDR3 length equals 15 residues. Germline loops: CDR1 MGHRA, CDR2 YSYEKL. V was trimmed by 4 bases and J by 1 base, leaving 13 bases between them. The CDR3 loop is CASSPPPQHNYGYTF. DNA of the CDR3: TGCGCCAGCAGCCCACCCCCACAACATAACTATGGCTACACCTTC.

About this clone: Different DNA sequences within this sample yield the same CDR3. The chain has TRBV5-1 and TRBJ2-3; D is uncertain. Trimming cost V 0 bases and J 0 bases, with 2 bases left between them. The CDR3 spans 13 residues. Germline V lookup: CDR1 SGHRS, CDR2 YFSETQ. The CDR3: CASSLESTDTQYF. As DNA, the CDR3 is TGCGCCAGCAGCTTGGAGAGCACAGATACGCAGTATTTT. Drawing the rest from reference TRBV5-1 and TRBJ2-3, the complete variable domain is KAGVTQTPRYLIKTRGQQVTLSCSPISGHRSVSWYQQTPGQGLQFLFEYFSETQRNKGNFPGRFSGRQFSNSRSEMNVSTLELGDSALYLCASSLESTDTQYFGPGTRLTVL.

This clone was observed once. This CDR3 is CASSRMDRGNNYGYTF. CDR3 in DNA: TGCGCCAGCAGCCGAATGGACAGGGGAAATAACTATGGCTACACCTTC. The rearrangement links TRBV5-1 to TRBJ1-2; TRBD1 agrees at 9 bases. Trimming at V came to 4 bases and at J to 1 base, leaving 8 bases not matched to a gene. The germline V gene encodes CDR1 SGHRS and CDR2 YFSETQ. CDR3 length equals 16 residues.

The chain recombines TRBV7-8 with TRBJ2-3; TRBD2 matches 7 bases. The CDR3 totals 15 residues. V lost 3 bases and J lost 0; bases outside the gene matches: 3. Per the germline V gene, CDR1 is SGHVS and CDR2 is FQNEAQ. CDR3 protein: CASSLREPSTDTQYF. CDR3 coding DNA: TGTGCCAGCAGCTTGCGGGAGCCTAGCACAGATACGCAGTATTTT.

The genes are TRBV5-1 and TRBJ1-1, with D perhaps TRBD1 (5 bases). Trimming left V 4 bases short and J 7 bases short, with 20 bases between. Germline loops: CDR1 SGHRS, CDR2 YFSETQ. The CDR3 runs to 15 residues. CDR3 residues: CASSPRTQGTSEAFF. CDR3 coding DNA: TGCGCCAGCAGCCCACGGACACAAGGAACAAGTGAAGCTTTCTTT.

CDR3 nucleotide sequence: TGTGCCAGTTCATTCGGGAAAGGGAATGAAAAACTGTTTTTT. Amino acids: CASSFGKGNEKLFF. The rearrangement links TRBV27 to TRBJ1-4; D ambiguous. CDR3 length: 14 amino acids. Trimming pared 9 bases from V and 5 bases from J, leaving 16 bases between. CDR1 and CDR2 from the germline V gene are MNHEY and SMNVEV (reference sequence).

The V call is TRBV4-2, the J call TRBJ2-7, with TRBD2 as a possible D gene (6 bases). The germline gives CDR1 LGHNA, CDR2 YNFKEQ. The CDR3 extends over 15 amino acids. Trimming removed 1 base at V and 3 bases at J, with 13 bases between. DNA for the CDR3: TGTGCCAGCAGCCAAGCTCTGGGGACTCACTACGAGCAGTACTTC. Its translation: CASSQALGTHYEQYF.

The CDR3 reads CATSRGRAGELFF. For the CDR3, the DNA is TGTGCCACCAGCAGAGGAAGAGCCGGGGAGCTGTTTTTT. This rearrangement joins TRBV15 to TRBJ2-2; no definite D call. Per germline, CDR1 LNHNV and CDR2 YYDKDF (reference sequence). Trimming pared 1 base from V and 6 bases from J, leaving 6 bases between. This CDR3 is 13 amino acids long.

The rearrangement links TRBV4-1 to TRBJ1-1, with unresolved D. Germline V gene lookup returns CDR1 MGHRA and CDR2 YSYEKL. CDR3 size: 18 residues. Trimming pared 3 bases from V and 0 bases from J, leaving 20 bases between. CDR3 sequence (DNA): TGCGCCAGCAGCCACTACTTTCTCCAGCCCTCTCTGAACACTGAAGCTTTCTTT. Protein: CASSHYFLQPSLNTEAFF.

DNA of the CDR3: TGTGCCAGCAGCTTAGAAGATGTTAGACTTACCTACGAGCAGTACTTC. This encodes CASSLEDVRLTYEQYF. V usage is TRBV7-8 and J usage is TRBJ2-7; D is uncertain. Germline CDR1 is SGHVS and CDR2 is FQNEAQ. Trimming removed 1 base at V and 2 bases at J, with 15 bases between. The CDR3 consists of 16 residues.

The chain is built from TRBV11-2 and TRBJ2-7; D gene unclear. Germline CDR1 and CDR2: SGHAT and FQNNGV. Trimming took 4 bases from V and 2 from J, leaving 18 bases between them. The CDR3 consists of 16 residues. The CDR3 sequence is CASSSSPSFTPYEQYF. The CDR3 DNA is TGTGCCAGCAGCTCAAGCCCTTCGTTTACCCCCTACGAGCAGTACTTC.

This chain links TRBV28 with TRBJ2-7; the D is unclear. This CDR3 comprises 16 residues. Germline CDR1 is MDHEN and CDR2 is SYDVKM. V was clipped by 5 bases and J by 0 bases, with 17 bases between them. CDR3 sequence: CASSPTNGGSSYEQYF. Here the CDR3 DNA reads TGTGCCAGCAGTCCTACGAATGGCGGATCCTCCTACGAGCAGTACTTC.

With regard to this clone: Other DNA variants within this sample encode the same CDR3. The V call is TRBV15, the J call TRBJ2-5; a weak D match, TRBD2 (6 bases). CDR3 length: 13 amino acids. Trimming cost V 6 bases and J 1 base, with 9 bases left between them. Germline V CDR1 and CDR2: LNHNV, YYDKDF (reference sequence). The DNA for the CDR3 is TGTGCCACCAGTCGGGGGATCCAAGAGACCCAGTACTTC. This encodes CATSRGIQETQYF.

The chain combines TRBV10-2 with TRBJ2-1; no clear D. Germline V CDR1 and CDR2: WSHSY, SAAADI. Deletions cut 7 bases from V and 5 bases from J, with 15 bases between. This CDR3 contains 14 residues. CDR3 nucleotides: TGCGCCAGCATCGAACGTCTACTGAACAATGAGCAGTTCTTC. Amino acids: CASIERLLNNEQFF.

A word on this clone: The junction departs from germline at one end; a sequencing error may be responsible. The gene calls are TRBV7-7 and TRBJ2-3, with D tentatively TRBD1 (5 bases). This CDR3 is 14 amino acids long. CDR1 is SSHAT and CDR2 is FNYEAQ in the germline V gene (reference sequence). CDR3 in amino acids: CASSEGHRTDTQYF. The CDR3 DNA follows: TGTGCTAGCAGTGAAGGACACCGCACAGATACGCAGTATTTT. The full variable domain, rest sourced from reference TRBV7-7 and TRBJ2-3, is GAGVSQSPRYKVTKRGQDVTLRCDPISSHATLYWYQQALGQGPEFLTYFNYEAQPDKSGLPSDRFSAERPEGSISTLTIQRTEQRDSAMYRCASSEGHRTDTQYFGPGTRLTVL.

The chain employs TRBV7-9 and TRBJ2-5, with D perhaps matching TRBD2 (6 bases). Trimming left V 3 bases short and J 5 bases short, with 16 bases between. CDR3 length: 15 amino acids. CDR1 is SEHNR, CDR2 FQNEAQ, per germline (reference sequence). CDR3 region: CASSFYGGGGETQYF. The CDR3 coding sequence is TGTGCCAGCAGCTTTTATGGGGGAGGTGGGGAGACCCAGTACTTC.

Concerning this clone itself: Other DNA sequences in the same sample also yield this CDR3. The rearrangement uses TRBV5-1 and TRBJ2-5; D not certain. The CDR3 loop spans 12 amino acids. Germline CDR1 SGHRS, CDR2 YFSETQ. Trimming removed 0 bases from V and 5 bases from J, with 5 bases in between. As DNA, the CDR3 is TGCGCCAGCAGCTTGGAAGGGGAGACCCAGTACTTC. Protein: CASSLEGETQYF.

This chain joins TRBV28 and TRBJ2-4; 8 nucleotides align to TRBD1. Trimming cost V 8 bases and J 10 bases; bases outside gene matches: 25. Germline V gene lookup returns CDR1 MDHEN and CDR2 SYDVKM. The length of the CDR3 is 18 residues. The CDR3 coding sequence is TGTGCCAGCCGACCCCGGACAGGGCGCAGGCGAAGCGATTCTATTCAGTACTTC. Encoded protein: CASRPRTGRRRSDSIQYF.

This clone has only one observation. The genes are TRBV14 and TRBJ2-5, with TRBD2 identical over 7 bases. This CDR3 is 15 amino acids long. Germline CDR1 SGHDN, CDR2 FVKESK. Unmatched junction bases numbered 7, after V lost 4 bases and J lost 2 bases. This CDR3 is CASSPTWGLQETQYF. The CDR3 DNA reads TGTGCCAGCAGCCCCACGTGGGGACTACAAGAGACCCAGTACTTC.

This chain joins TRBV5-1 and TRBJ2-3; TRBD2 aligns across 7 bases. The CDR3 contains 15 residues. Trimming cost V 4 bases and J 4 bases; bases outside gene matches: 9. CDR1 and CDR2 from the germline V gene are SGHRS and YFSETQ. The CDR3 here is CASSRGGSEPDTQYF. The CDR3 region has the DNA TGCGCCAGCAGCAGGGGAGGGAGTGAGCCAGATACGCAGTATTTT.

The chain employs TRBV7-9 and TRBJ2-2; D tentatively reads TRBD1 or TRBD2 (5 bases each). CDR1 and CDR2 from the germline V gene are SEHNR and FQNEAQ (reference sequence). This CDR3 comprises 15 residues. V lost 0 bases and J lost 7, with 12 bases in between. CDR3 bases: TGTGCCAGCAGCTTAGCGAGGGGCGTGGACGGGGAGCTGTTTTTT. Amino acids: CASSLARGVDGELFF.

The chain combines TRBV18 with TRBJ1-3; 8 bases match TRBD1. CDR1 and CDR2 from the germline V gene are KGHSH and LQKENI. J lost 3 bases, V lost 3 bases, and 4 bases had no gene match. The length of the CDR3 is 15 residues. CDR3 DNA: TGTGCCAGCTCACCTCAGGGGGCGCGTGGAAACACCATATATTTT. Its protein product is CASSPQGARGNTIYF.

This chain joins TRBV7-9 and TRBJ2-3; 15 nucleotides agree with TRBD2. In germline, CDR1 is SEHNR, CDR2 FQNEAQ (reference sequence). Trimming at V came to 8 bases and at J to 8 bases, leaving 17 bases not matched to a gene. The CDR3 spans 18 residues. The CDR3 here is CASGSGTSGRRQGGTQYF. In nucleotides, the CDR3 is TGTGCCAGCGGGTCCGGGACTAGCGGGAGGAGGCAAGGAGGTACGCAGTATTTT.

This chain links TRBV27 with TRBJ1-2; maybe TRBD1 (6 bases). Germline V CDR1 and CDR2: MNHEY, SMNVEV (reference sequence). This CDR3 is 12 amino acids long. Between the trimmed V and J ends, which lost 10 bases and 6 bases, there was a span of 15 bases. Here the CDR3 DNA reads TGTGCCACATACAGGGAATTAGATGGCTACACCTTC. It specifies CATYRELDGYTF.

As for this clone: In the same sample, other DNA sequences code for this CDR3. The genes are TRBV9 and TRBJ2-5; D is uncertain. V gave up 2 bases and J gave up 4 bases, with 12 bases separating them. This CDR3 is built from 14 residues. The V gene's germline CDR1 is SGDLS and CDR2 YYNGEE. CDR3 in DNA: TGTGCCAGCAGCGTGGGCCAACCGGGAGAGACCCAGTACTTC. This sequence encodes CASSVGQPGETQYF.

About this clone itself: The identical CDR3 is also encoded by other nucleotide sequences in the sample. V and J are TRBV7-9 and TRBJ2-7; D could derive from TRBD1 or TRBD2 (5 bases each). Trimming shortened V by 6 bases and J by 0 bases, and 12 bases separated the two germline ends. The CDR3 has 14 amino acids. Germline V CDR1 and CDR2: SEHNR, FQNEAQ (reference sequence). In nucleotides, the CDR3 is TGTGCCAGCAGTCCTGGGGGAAACTCCTACGAGCAGTACTTC. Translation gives CASSPGGNSYEQYF.

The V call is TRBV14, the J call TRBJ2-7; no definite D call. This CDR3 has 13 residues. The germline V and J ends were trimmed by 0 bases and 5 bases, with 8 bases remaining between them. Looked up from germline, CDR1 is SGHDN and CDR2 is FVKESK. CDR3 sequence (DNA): TGTGCCAGCAGCCAAGATGGGAATCACGAGCAGTACTTC. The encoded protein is CASSQDGNHEQYF.